The clone carrying this TCR beta chain came up a few times. As yet, its antigen is unknown. Unmatched junction bases numbered 17, after V lost 7 bases and J lost 4 bases. Germline V gene sequence: CDR1 WNHNN, CDR2 SYGVQD (reference sequence). CDR3 length: 18 amino acids. These data are taken from a study of cytomegalovirus exposure and HLA in healthy donors. General study findings and limits: Later analysis indicated greater clonal expansion among HLA-associated TCR beta chains than among equally common other chains. Roughly uniform sequencing depth across donors was assumed, possibly incorrectly. Associated with HLA alleles at 0.05 false discovery rate in a later analysis were some 18,000 TCR beta sequences.

The PCR ran on 60 Vbeta and 13 Jbeta primers. Method: immunoSEQ multiplex PCR; TCRdb's copy keeps in-frame clones and lacks some. The repertoire holds about 130,000 clones, with roughly four fifths as singletons. The chain links TRBV10-1 to TRBJ2-1, with 9 nucleotides matching TRBD2. The TCR comes from a man aged 25-45 years in good health and CMV-seronegative. Sequencing was carried out using PBMCs. This CDR3 is CASIVAIVAGGSYNEQFF. CDR3 sequence (DNA): TGCGCCAGCATTGTTGCGATTGTTGCGGGAGGGTCATACAATGAGCAGTTCTTC.